A single sample is the source of the 28 T cell receptor beta chains below, sequenced in a study of blood T cells in healthy people across ages. Alongside a J-beta primer mix, a sample-barcoded 5' primer served in a second PCR lasting about 7 to 11 cycles. TCRdb re-derived calls from the 5' RACE reads in MiXCR, one entry per CDR3 protein. Of some 790,000 distinct CDR3 sequences detected, roughly 26% appear once; the ten largest clones hold 15% to 20%. The sample taken for sequencing was blood. All receptors derive from a woman at least 80 years old in good health.

In regard to this clonotype: A read error may be the cause here, since a much bigger clone is one base away. This chain joins TRBV7-2 and TRBJ1-1, with unresolved D. The CDR3 runs to 14 residues. CDR1 SGHTA and CDR2 FQGNSA come from the germline V gene. CDR3: CAGSLVRMNTEAFF. In DNA form, the CDR3 reads TGTGCCGGCAGCTTAGTCCGGATGAACACTGAAGCTTTCTTT.

A few counts support this clonotype. The V and J genes are TRBV9 and TRBJ1-6; D is undetermined. Looked up from germline, CDR1 is SGDLS and CDR2 is YYNGEE. The CDR3 is made up of 15 amino acids. V lost 4 bases, J lost 7 bases, and 15 bases lay in between. The CDR3 DNA is TGTGCCAGCAGCAGTTTGGGTCTGGGGAATTCACCCCTCCACTTT. Translation: CASSSLGLGNSPLHF.

This clonotype was counted many times. J is TRBJ1-2 and V is TRBV7-9; 12 bases fit TRBD1. J gave up 8 bases and V 0 bases, and 7 bases lay outside the gene matches. Germline V CDR1 and CDR2: SEHNR, FQNEAQ (reference sequence). The CDR3 totals 16 residues. The CDR3 DNA follows: TGTGCCAGCAGCTTAGCCCCGGGACAGGGGGCCTTGGGCTACACCTTC. Protein sequence: CASSLAPGQGALGYTF. Complete variable domain (other parts from reference TRBV7-9 and TRBJ1-2): DTGVSQNPRHKITKRGQNVTFRCDPISEHNRLYWYRQTLGQGPEFLTYFQNEAQLEKSRLLSDRFSAERPKGSFSTLEIQRTEQGDSAMYLCASSLAPGQGALGYTFGSGTRLTVV.

This clonotype was seen more than once but under ten times. A much more abundant neighbour one base away suggests this may be a read error. The chain combines TRBV5-6 with TRBJ2-5; 8 bases are a match to TRBD1. This CDR3 is 15 amino acids long. CDR1 SGHDT and CDR2 YYEEEE come from the germline V gene. The DNA of the CDR3 is TGTGCCAGCAGCGACGGACAGGGAAGACAAGAGGCCCAGTACTTC. Translated: CASSDGQGRQEAQYF. Filled out from reference TRBV5-6 and TRBJ2-5, the complete variable domain reads DAGVTQSPTHLIKTRGQQVTLRCSPKSGHDTVSWYQQALGQGPQFIFQYYEEEERQRGNFPDRFSGHQFPNYSSELNVNALLLGDSALYLCASSDGQGRQEAQYFGPGTRLLVL.

Concerning this clonotype: One end of the junction is discordant with germline, which a read error may explain. V usage is TRBV7-2 and J usage is TRBJ1-2; D not resolved. The CDR3 runs to 13 residues. Germline loops: CDR1 SGHTA, CDR2 FQGNSA. As DNA, the CDR3 is TGTGCCAGCAGCCCCCGTCAAGCATATGGCCACACCTTC. It encodes CASSPRQAYGHTF.

The rearrangement uses TRBV29-1 and TRBJ1-1; the D is unclear. In germline, CDR1 is SQVTM, CDR2 ANQGSEA. V lost 3 bases and J 1 base, leaving 9 bases between the germline ends. The CDR3 has 13 amino acids. CDR3 DNA sequence: TGCAGCGTTGATTGGGGTAGGAACACTGAAGCTTTCTTT. Protein product: CSVDWGRNTEAFF. Full variable domain (rest looked up from reference TRBV29-1 and TRBJ1-1): SAVISQKPSRDICQRGTSLTIQCQVDSQVTMMFWYRQQPGQSLTLIATANQGSEATYESGFVIDKFPISRPNLTFSTLTVSNMSPEDSSIYLCSVDWGRNTEAFFGQGTRLTVV.

The V and J genes are TRBV7-2 and TRBJ2-5, with 7 nucleotides matching TRBD1. Germline assignment: CDR1 SGHTA and CDR2 FQGNSA. V lost 7 bases to trimming and J lost 2 bases; unmatched junction nucleotides: 4. The CDR3 is made up of 13 amino acids. CDR3 in amino acids: CASKGQNQETQYF. CDR3 in DNA: TGTGCCAGCAAGGGACAGAATCAAGAGACCCAGTACTTC. Supplemented by reference TRBV7-2 and TRBJ2-5, the full variable domain reads GAGVSQSPSNKVTEKGKDVELRCDPISGHTALYWYRQSLGQGLEFLIYFQGNSAPDKSGLPSDRFSAERTGGSVSTLTIQRTQQEDSAVYLCASKGQNQETQYFGPGTRLLVL.

The sample holds many counts of this clonotype. The chain couples TRBV28 to TRBJ2-7; TRBD1 matches 9 bases. Germline-derived CDR1 and CDR2 are MDHEN and SYDVKM. The CDR3 loop spans 15 amino acids. The J segment lost 5 bases and the V segment lost 4 bases, leaving 9 bases of the junction unmatched. The chain's CDR3 is CASSSIGTGLNEQYF. The DNA of the CDR3 is TGTGCCAGCAGTTCGATCGGGACAGGGCTCAACGAGCAGTACTTC.

On this clonotype: A read error may be the cause here, since a much bigger clone is one base away. The chain uses TRBV6-5 and TRBJ2-7; 10 nucleotides align to TRBD1. Germline CDR1 is MNHEY and CDR2 is SVGAGI. This CDR3 is built from 15 residues. V shed 6 bases and J 7 bases; nucleotides not matched to a gene: 12. CDR3 in DNA: TGTGCCAGCAGATCGACAGGGGGCTATGGCAATGAGCAGTACTTC. Residues: CASRSTGGYGNEQYF.

The V and J genes are TRBV4-2 and TRBJ2-7; D is undetermined. Trimming left V 3 bases short and J 0 bases short, with 9 bases between. CDR1 is LGHNA and CDR2 is YNFKEQ in the germline V gene. This CDR3 spans 14 amino acids. The CDR3 nucleotides are TGTGCCAGCAGCCACGACGGAGACTCCTACGAGCAGTACTTC. The encoded protein is CASSHDGDSYEQYF.

The chain employs TRBV5-6 and TRBJ2-2; 12 bases line up with TRBD2. Trimming removed 0 bases from V and 3 bases from J; junction bases left unmatched: 6. The CDR3 consists of 18 residues. The germline gives CDR1 SGHDT, CDR2 YYEEEE. For the CDR3, the DNA is TGTGCCAGCAGCTTGGGACTAGCGGGAGATTTGGACACCGGGGAGCTGTTTTTT. Translated: CASSLGLAGDLDTGELFF. The variable domain in full, with the rest retrieved from reference TRBV5-6 and TRBJ2-2, is DAGVTQSPTHLIKTRGQQVTLRCSPKSGHDTVSWYQQALGQGPQFIFQYYEEEERQRGNFPDRFSGHQFPNYSSELNVNALLLGDSALYLCASSLGLAGDLDTGELFFGEGSRLTVL.

The V call is TRBV4-1, the J call TRBJ2-5; TRBD2 agrees at 11 bases. The V and J ends lost 2 bases and 2 bases, in that order; junction bases with no gene match: 7. This CDR3 is built from 17 residues. Germline lookup yields CDR1 MGHRA and CDR2 YSYEKL. CDR3 sequence reads: CASSQLPRLAGQETQYF. DNA for the CDR3: TGCGCCAGCAGCCAACTCCCCCGACTAGCGGGGCAAGAGACCCAGTACTTC.

This clonotype came up many times. The J gene is TRBJ2-1, the V gene TRBV20-1; 7 bases align to TRBD2. The CDR3 sequence is 14 residues long. Germline assignment: CDR1 DFQATT and CDR2 SNEGSKA (reference sequence). The ends lost 1 base at V and 4 bases at J; junction bases unmatched: 4. CDR3 loop: CSARGTRVYNEQFF. CDR3 sequence (DNA): TGCAGTGCTAGAGGGACTAGGGTATACAATGAGCAGTTCTTC.

In its sample, this clonotype was seen many times. This rearrangement joins TRBV12-3 or TRBV12-4 to TRBJ2-7; TRBD1 matches at 10 bases. The CDR3 loop spans 15 amino acids. With 6 bases clipped from V and 3 bases from J, the junction kept 8 bases outside the gene matches. The CDR3: CASSPGTGEGYEQYF. CDR3 in DNA: TGTGCCAGCAGCCCCGGGACAGGGGAGGGCTACGAGCAGTACTTC.

This clonotype was recorded many times. This chain uses TRBV10-3 with TRBJ1-5; no reliable D call. Trimming stripped 0 bases from V and 3 bases from J, with 6 bases between. The CDR3 spans 14 residues. CDR1 is ENHRY and CDR2 is SYGVKD in the germline V gene. Here the CDR3 reads CAISESTDNQPQHF. The CDR3 DNA follows: TGTGCCATCAGTGAGTCGACCGACAATCAGCCCCAGCATTTT.

The table lists this clonotype with many counts. V gene TRBV20-1 combines with J gene TRBJ2-1; 7 bases align to TRBD1. V lost 4 bases, J lost 8 bases, and 8 bases stayed unmatched. CDR1 DFQATT and CDR2 SNEGSKA come from the germline V gene (reference sequence). The CDR3 covers 13 residues. CDR3 residues: CSATETGWDEQFF. The CDR3 nucleotides read TGCAGTGCTACAGAGACAGGGTGGGATGAGCAGTTCTTC.

Remarks on this clonotype: This may be a read error, as it is one base from a much larger clone. The chain recombines TRBV6-4 with TRBJ2-1; TRBD2 matches 10 bases. Germline assignment: CDR1 MRHNA and CDR2 SNTAGT. The CDR3 runs 17 residues. Trimming took 7 bases from V and 5 from J; bases not matched to a gene: 14. The CDR3: CASTSRLAGEENNEQFF. CDR3 nucleotides: TGTGCCAGCACTTCGCGGCTAGCGGGAGAGGAGAACAATGAGCAGTTCTTC.

In regard to this clonotype: The junction and the germline gene differ at one end; a read error may be behind it. The V and J genes are TRBV7-2 and TRBJ2-7; D possibly matches TRBD1 or TRBD2 (5 bases each). The CDR3 extends over 16 amino acids. Germline CDR1 SGHTA, CDR2 FQGNSA. This CDR3 is CASSLDSWGRTYEQYF. Written as DNA, the CDR3 is TGTGCCAGTAGCTTAGATAGTTGGGGACGGACCTACGAGCAGTACTTC. The full variable domain, rest sourced from reference TRBV7-2 and TRBJ2-7, is GAGVSQSPSNKVTEKGKDVELRCDPISGHTALYWYRQSLGQGLEFLIYFQGNSAPDKSGLPSDRFSAERTGGSVSTLTIQRTQQEDSAVYLCASSLDSWGRTYEQYFGPGTRLTVT.

About this clonotype: One base away lies a much larger clone, so this may be a sequencing read error. J is TRBJ2-1 and V is TRBV21-1; TRBD1 is taken as the D call from the table, unchecked against the DNA. TRBV21-1 is noted as a pseudogene. CDR3 length: 16 amino acids. CDR3 DNA: TGTGCCAGCAGCAAAGTTAATAGGGACAGTGCCTACGAGCAGTTCTTC. Amino acids: CASSKVNRDSAYEQFF.

In this sample, this clonotype turned up many times. This sequence joins TRBV5-5 and TRBJ1-2; no definite D call. Trimming took 0 bases from V and 4 from J, leaving 10 bases between them. Germline V gene data show CDR1 as SGHKS and CDR2 as YYEKEE (reference sequence). This CDR3 region has 14 residues. In nucleotides, the CDR3 is TGTGCCAGCAGCTTGGTAGGGAAGGGCTATGGCTACACCTTC. Its translation: CASSLVGKGYGYTF.

This clonotype was seen at least ten times. The chain has TRBV20-1 and TRBJ2-3; TRBD1 might be the D (6 bases). The germline gives CDR1 DFQATT, CDR2 SNEGSKA (reference sequence). The V end was cut by 2 bases, the J end by 2 bases, with 14 bases between. This CDR3 spans 15 amino acids. DNA for the CDR3: TGCAGTGCTAGACGCGGACAGTCCTTCACAGATACGCAGTATTTT. Protein: CSARRGQSFTDTQYF.

The V gene is TRBV4-3, the J gene TRBJ2-7; D may be TRBD1 (5 bases). This CDR3 has 15 residues. CDR1 is LGHNA, CDR2 YSLEER, per germline. V lost 1 base to trimming and J lost 7 bases, with 17 bases between them. CDR3 in DNA: TGCGCCAGCAGCCAAGGACAGTTCGAGTTTAAAGAGCAGTACTTC. This encodes CASSQGQFEFKEQYF.

The genes are TRBV11-2 and TRBJ2-3, with D perhaps matching TRBD2 (5 bases). Trimming stripped 7 bases from V and 2 bases from J, with 25 bases between. The CDR3 runs 18 residues. Germline CDR1 reads SGHAT; CDR2 reads FQNNGV. Written as DNA, the CDR3 is TGTGCCAGCACCCTTACCCTGGAGGTTGAACAACACACAGATACGCAGTATTTT. The encoded protein is CASTLTLEVEQHTDTQYF.

There are many counts of this clonotype. This CDR3 is CSASSGSSGANVLTF. CDR3 coding DNA: TGCAGTGCTAGCTCAGGGTCCTCTGGGGCCAACGTCCTGACTTTC. The chain employs TRBV20-1 and TRBJ2-6; possible D gene TRBD1, 5 bases. Germline V CDR1 and CDR2: DFQATT, SNEGSKA (reference sequence). V lost 3 bases to trimming and J lost 0 bases, with 9 bases between them. The CDR3 covers 15 residues.

About this clonotype: Just one base apart from a much larger clone, this may be a read error. The rearrangement uses TRBV6-2 or TRBV6-3 and TRBJ2-3, with TRBD2 matching over 12 bases. Germline-derived CDR1 and CDR2 are MNHEY and SVGEGT. The CDR3 sequence is 16 residues long. The CDR3 DNA follows: TGTACCAGCAGCTCGACTGGACTAGCGGGGAAAGATACGCAGTATTTT. Residues: CTSSSTGLAGKDTQYF.

In the case of this clonotype: A much bigger clone sits one base away, suggesting this may be a read error. This sequence joins TRBV18 and TRBJ2-3, with 10 bases that match TRBD2. CDR1 and CDR2 (germline): KGHSH, LQKENI. The CDR3 extends over 14 amino acids. After removal of 5 bases from V and 5 bases from J, the junction contained 4 bases not matched to a gene. The CDR3 DNA sequence: TGTGCCAGCTCAACTAGCGGGGAGGTAGATACGCAGTATTTT. Translating gives CASSTSGEVDTQYF.

On this clonotype itself: This may be a read error: a much more frequent sequence differs by one nucleotide. The J gene is TRBJ1-5, the V gene TRBV12-3 or TRBV12-4, with 12 bases that match TRBD1. Germline trimming cut 5 bases from V and 7 bases from J; bases unmatched to any gene: 6. CDR3 length: 15 residues. CDR3 loop: CASSAGTGGWQPQHF. CDR3 nucleotide sequence: TGTGCCAGCAGTGCTGGGACAGGGGGCTGGCAGCCCCAGCATTTT.

This clonotype was found a few times. Since a much larger clone is just one base distant, this may be a read error. This chain links TRBV4-2 with TRBJ2-1, with 7 bases matching TRBD1. The end of the DNA aligns better with TRBJ2-7, so the J call may be wrong. The CDR3 is made up of 16 amino acids. CDR1 LGHNA and CDR2 YNFKEQ come from the germline V gene. Here the CDR3 reads CASSPKQGSSYNEQYF. The CDR3 region has the DNA TGTGCCAGCAGCCCCAAACAGGGGAGCTCCTACAATGAGCAGTACTTC.